This TCR beta chain appears in the sequencing data of a study of blood T cell repertoires in COVID-19. The wider study: From the United States, Italy and Spain came samples of acute and convalescent COVID-19. In each case, the material was cDNA or gDNA derived from T cells, B-cell-depleted T cells, or PBMCs.

There are 14 residues in the CDR3. Trimming took 6 bases from V and 0 from J, leaving 11 bases between them. Germline V CDR1 and CDR2: SGHRS, YFSETQ. Generated by immunoSEQ multiplex PCR, the TCRdb table keeps only in-frame clones and is missing some. Among hundreds of thousands of clones listed, about 88% were seen once. Material: peripheral blood. This TCR derives from a woman between 70 and 85 years old with COVID-19, enrolled during active disease. The V and J genes are TRBV5-1 and TRBJ2-3, with a tentative D call TRBD1 (5 bases). CDR3 nucleotide sequence: TGCGCCAGCACCCCCGACAGCAGCACAGATACGCAGTATTTT. Protein sequence: CASTPDSSTDTQYF.